This is a list of T cell receptor beta chains from one sample in a study of molecular identifiers for immune sequencing clone quantification. TCRdb re-derived calls from the PCR reads in MiXCR, one entry per CDR3 protein. The table has about 630,000 distinct CDR3 sequences, over 25% seen once. Sample: naive CD8+ T cells from blood, with Jurkat cell RNA spiked in. Receptors were obtained from a human donor in good health. Some libraries in this study had Jurkat cell RNA spiked in. Each CDR3 is given with its conserved first and last residue. The D gene is left open where the match is weak. Not every row has a clone size; where given, it reads once, few, many or a size class.

TRBJ2-7 | TRBV30 | NA | few | TGTGCCTGGGACACCGATACTACTTACGAGCAGTACTTC | CAWDTDTTYEQYF
TRBJ1-6 | TRBV19 | NA | many | TGTGCCAGTAGTATAGCGGGTAATTCACCCCTCCACTTT | CASSIAGNSPLHF
TRBJ1-5 | TRBV4-2 | NA | few | TGTGCCAGCAGCCAAGCTCTGTCCAATCAGCCCCAGCATTTT | CASSQALSNQPQHF
TRBJ1-3 | TRBV7-2 | NA | many | TGTGCCAGCAGCGGCCGCTTACCGACAGTCTCTGGAAACACCATATATTTT | CASSGRLPTVSGNTIYF
TRBJ2-5 | TRBV7-9 | TRBD2 | many | TGTGCCAGCAGCCCCACTGGACTAGTAGAGACCCAGTACTTC | CASSPTGLVETQYF
TRBJ2-5 | TRBV12-3/TRBV12-4 | TRBD1 | NA | TGTGCCAGCAGCTTCGCCCAGGGGGCCAGCGAGACCCAGTACTTC | CASSFAQGASETQYF
TRBJ1-5 | TRBV6-5 | NA | many | TGTGCCAGCAGTTACTCGACCTCTTCAGCCCAGCATTTT | CASSYSTSSAQHF
TRBJ1-2 | TRBV5-6 | TRBD1 | NA | TGTGCCAGCAGCGCCGACAGGGATGAACTTTTCGGCTACACCTTC | CASSADRDELFGYTF
TRBJ2-7 | TRBV18 | NA | few | TGTGCCAGCTCACCACCACTAGCTCCCGACGAGCAGTACTTC | CASSPPLAPDEQYF
TRBJ1-1 | TRBV4-1 | NA | many | TGCGCCAGCAGGGTGGGGAAGAACACTGAAGCTTTCTTT | CASRVGKNTEAFF
TRBJ1-6 | TRBV30 | NA | NA | TGTGCCTGGTCACGGAATTCACCCCTCCACTTT | CAWSRNSPLHF
TRBJ2-3 | TRBV7-9 | TRBD2 | many | TGTGCCAGCAGCTCCCGGACTAGCGGGAGAGGAGATACGCAGTATTTT | CASSSRTSGRGDTQYF
TRBJ2-7 | TRBV4-1 | NA | few | TGCGCCAGCAGCCCCTCGGGAGACTCCCGCGAGCAGTACTTC | CASSPSGDSREQYF
TRBJ2-7 | TRBV5-4 | NA | many | TGTGCCAGCAGCCCCCCGGACAGTTCCTCCTACGAGCAGTACTTC | CASSPPDSSSYEQYF
TRBJ1-1 | TRBV11-2 | TRBD1 | many | TGTGCCAGCAGCGGGCAGGGACAGATGAACACTGAAGCTTTCTTT | CASSGQGQMNTEAFF
TRBJ2-7 | TRBV3-1 | TRBD2 | NA | TGTGCCGGCAGCCAAGTGGGTAGCGGGAGGATCGGCGAGCAGTACTTC | CAGSQVGSGRIGEQYF
TRBJ1-2 | TRBV20-1 | TRBD1 | many | TGCAGTGCTCCCGCCGTGGGACAGGGCGACTATGGCTACACCTTC | CSAPAVGQGDYGYTF
TRBJ1-5 | TRBV15 | NA | few | TGTGCCACAGCCCCCTGGGGCAATCAGCCCCAGCATTTT | CATAPWGNQPQHF
TRBJ2-1 | TRBV28 | TRBD2 | NA | TGTGCCAGCAGTTTATTGGCGGGAGCGGCCAATGAGCAGTTCTTC | CASSLLAGAANEQFF
TRBJ2-1 | TRBV9 | NA | few | TGTGCCAGCAGCGTAGACGGGACCTCCTACAATGAGCAGTTCTTC | CASSVDGTSYNEQFF
TRBJ1-2 | TRBV29-1 | NA | many | TGCAGCGCCCCGCTTGGTTACGGCTACACCTTC | CSAPLGYGYTF
TRBJ2-7 | TRBV5-6 | NA | NA | TGTGCCAGCAGCTTGGCGGCTAGCAGTTCCTACGAGCAGTACTTC | CASSLAASSSYEQYF
TRBJ1-1 | TRBV6-5 | NA | NA | TGTGCTAGCAGTTACTCGATGGGCATGAACACTAAAGCTTTCTTT | CASSYSMGMNTKAFF
TRBJ2-7 | TRBV27 | NA | few | TGTGCCAGCAGTTTAGGTGGGGTGCTTTCGGTCGCCGAGCAGTACTTC | CASSLGGVLSVAEQYF
TRBJ1-6 | TRBV9 | NA | many | TGTGCCAGCAGCGTAGACGGGCGGACAGACCTAAATTCACCCCTCCACTTT | CASSVDGRTDLNSPLHF
TRBJ1-2 | TRBV30 | NA | many | TGTGCCTGGATCCCGGGCCCCTTGACGACAAGCACCTTC | CAWIPGPLTTSTF
TRBJ2-1 | TRBV20-1 | TRBD2 | NA | TGCAGTGCTAGAGTAGTAGCGGGAACGTATGAGCAGTTCTTC | CSARVVAGTYEQFF
TRBJ2-3 | TRBV27 | NA | many | TGTGCCAGCAGTTTATCCGTGATAGCGGAGACAGATACGCAGTATTTT | CASSLSVIAETDTQYF
TRBJ2-7 | TRBV12-3/TRBV12-4 | TRBD2 | NA | TGTGCCAGCGGCACGACTAGCGGTAACTACGAGCAGTACTTC | CASGTTSGNYEQYF
TRBJ1-1 | TRBV30 | NA | few | TGTGCCTGGAGTCCCCCTGGCCCGGGGAGTTTTAGCACTGAAGCTTTCTTT | CAWSPPGPGSFSTEAFF
TRBJ2-3 | TRBV20-1 | NA | NA | TGCAGTGCTCAACGCCTCATCCCCGGGATTGACAGCACAGATACGCAGTATTTT | CSAQRLIPGIDSTDTQYF
TRBJ1-6 | TRBV29-1 | TRBD1 | many | TGCAGCGTCGAGGGACAGGGAAGCAGGCATTCACCCCTCCACTTT | CSVEGQGSRHSPLHF
TRBJ2-7 | TRBV20-1 | TRBD1 | many | TGCAGTGCCCTTGGGCACAGGGGGCTGCACGAGCAGTACTTC | CSALGHRGLHEQYF
TRBJ2-1 | TRBV28 | NA | NA | TGTGCCAGCAGGTCCACGGGGTCCTACAATGAGCAGTTCTTC | CASRSTGSYNEQFF
TRBJ1-1 | TRBV20-1 | NA | many | TGCAGTGCCCTATTTAGCACTGAAGCTTTCTTT | CSALFSTEAFF
TRBJ1-1 | TRBV7-6 | NA | NA | TGTGCCAGCAGCTTAGGTACCCCGTCCATGAACCCTGAAGCTTTCTTT | CASSLGTPSMNPEAFF
TRBJ2-1 | TRBV5-5 | NA | many | TGTGCCAGCAGCTTGGATTTGGGGCTCCCCTACAATGAGCAGTTCTTC | CASSLDLGLPYNEQFF
TRBJ2-5 | TRBV27 | NA | many | TGTGCCAGCAGTCCCGTCCACACAGTTCCCCAAGAGACCCAGTACTTC | CASSPVHTVPQETQYF
TRBJ1-1 | TRBV6-5 | NA | many | TGTGCCAGCAGTTACTCACGGGGGTCCGAAGCTTTCTTT | CASSYSRGSEAFF
TRBJ1-1 | TRBV30 | NA | many | TGTGCCCTAGACAGTGAGGACACTGAAGCTTTCTTT | CALDSEDTEAFF
TRBJ2-3 | TRBV30 | NA | few | TGTGCCTGGAGTGTCACGCCCACAGATACGCAGTATTTT | CAWSVTPTDTQYF
TRBJ2-3 | TRBV27 | NA | many | TGTGCCAGCAGTCCACTCCAGGGGCACACAGATACGCAGTATTTT | CASSPLQGHTDTQYF
TRBJ2-7 | TRBV11-3 | TRBD2 | NA | TGTGCCAGCAGCGTCGGACTAGGCTACGAGCAGTACTTC | CASSVGLGYEQYF
TRBJ2-1 | TRBV6-2/TRBV6-3 | NA | NA | TGTGCCAGCAGTTGCATTAGGTCCCTAGTGGGGAGCTCCTACAATGAGCAGTTCTTC | CASSCIRSLVGSSYNEQFF
TRBJ2-7 | TRBV6-5 | NA | many | TGTGCCAGCAGTTACTCGAGGAGGGTTTACGAGCAGTACTTC | CASSYSRRVYEQYF
TRBJ1-1 | TRBV4-3 | NA | many | TGCGCCAGCAGCCAAGATTACACTGAAGCTTTCTTT | CASSQDYTEAFF
TRBJ2-1 | TRBV6-5 | TRBD2 | few | TGTGCCAGCGGACCTCCTAGCGGGAGACGAAATGAGCAGTTCTTC | CASGPPSGRRNEQFF
TRBJ2-5 | TRBV13 | TRBD2 | NA | TGTACCAGCAGCCGCTCGGGAGCGGGGTTACAAGAGACCCAGTACTTC | CTSSRSGAGLQETQYF
TRBJ1-1 | TRBV29-1 | NA | many | TGCAGCGTTGCAGAGAACACTGAAGCTTTCTTT | CSVAENTEAFF
TRBJ2-3 | TRBV5-1 | TRBD2 | NA | TGCGCCAGCAGCTTGGCCGGTAGCGGGAGTGGGTCAGGTACGCAGTATTTT | CASSLAGSGSGSGTQYF
TRBJ1-5 | TRBV19 | NA | few | TGTGCCAGCGCCGTCCCCGCAGGGAATCAGCCCCAGCATTTT | CASAVPAGNQPQHF
TRBJ1-5 | TRBV27 | NA | few | TGTGCCAGCAGTCCCTGGACGGGTACCAATCAGCCCCAGCATTTT | CASSPWTGTNQPQHF
TRBJ2-1 | TRBV7-9 | TRBD2 | NA | TGTGCCAGCAGCTCGGGACTAGCGGGCCTTTATGAGCAGTTCTTC | CASSSGLAGLYEQFF